The 18 T cell receptor beta chains reported below all come from one sample, sequenced in a study of cytomegalovirus exposure and HLA in healthy donors. The PCR employed 60 Vbeta primers together with 13 Jbeta primers. TCRdb's table, derived via immunoSEQ multiplex PCR, lists solely in-frame clones and lacks some. The table gives 100,000 to 150,000 clones; the top ten clones make up less than 3.5% of it. The sample consisted of PBMCs. The origin of the receptors is a man aged 30 to 39 in good health and CMV-seronegative.

V is TRBV7-9 and J is TRBJ2-1; D gene unclear. This CDR3 is built from 11 residues. Trimming pared 2 bases from V and 10 bases from J, leaving 6 bases between. Germline lookup yields CDR1 SEHNR and CDR2 FQNEAQ (reference sequence). This CDR3 reads CASSLRREQFF. Here the CDR3 DNA reads TGTGCCAGCAGCTTACGGCGGGAGCAGTTCTTC.

The chain links TRBV28 to TRBJ2-1; 9 nucleotides match TRBD2. This CDR3 is built from 15 residues. Per the germline V gene, CDR1 is MDHEN and CDR2 is SYDVKM. V shed 6 bases, J shed 2 bases, and the junction held 5 bases outside the gene matches. CDR3 coding DNA: TGTGCCAGCAGCCTGGGACTAGCCACCTACAATGAGCAGTTCTTC. This sequence encodes CASSLGLATYNEQFF.

The chain combines TRBV4-3 with TRBJ2-1; 12 bases are a match to TRBD2. The V and J ends lost 0 bases and 7 bases, in that order; junction bases with no gene match: 13. In germline, CDR1 is LGHNA, CDR2 YSLEER. This CDR3 spans 19 amino acids. Written as DNA, the CDR3 is TGCGCCAGCAGCCAAGATAGGCCTAGCGGGAGGGCCATCGAAAATGAGCAGTTCTTC. It codes for CASSQDRPSGRAIENEQFF.

The chain joins TRBV4-3 to TRBJ2-3; TRBD2 matches 7 bases. V gave up 1 base and J gave up 5 bases; unmatched junction bases: 9. CDR3 length equals 16 residues. The germline gives CDR1 LGHNA, CDR2 YSLEER. CDR3 protein: CASSQAAGDPGDTQYF. For the CDR3, the DNA is TGCGCCAGCAGCCAAGCCGCGGGAGACCCCGGAGATACGCAGTATTTT.

The chain is built from TRBV28 and TRBJ2-5; 12 bases align to TRBD2. Germline V gives CDR1 MDHEN, CDR2 SYDVKM. J gave up 1 base and V 4 bases, and 10 bases lay outside the gene matches. CDR3 length: 18 residues. The CDR3 loop is CASSSQGLAGGLQETQYF. The CDR3 DNA follows: TGTGCCAGCAGTTCCCAGGGGCTAGCGGGAGGGCTCCAAGAGACCCAGTACTTC.

The rearrangement joins TRBV4-3 to TRBJ1-4, with no clear D. V was pared by 0 bases and J by 2 bases, with 10 bases between. The CDR3 has 16 amino acids. In germline, CDR1 is LGHNA, CDR2 YSLEER. For the CDR3, the DNA is TGCGCCAGCAGCCAAGATAGGAGGGCGACTAATGAAAAACTGTTTTTT. Its protein product is CASSQDRRATNEKLFF.

The chain is built from TRBV4-1 and TRBJ2-3; TRBD2 agrees at 10 bases. Germline V lookup: CDR1 MGHRA, CDR2 YSYEKL. Trimming took 7 bases from V and 3 from J; bases not matched to a gene: 4. The CDR3 consists of 14 residues. The CDR3 nucleotides read TGCGCCAGCACCCCGGGACTAGCGACAGATACGCAGTATTTT. It specifies CASTPGLATDTQYF.

The chain combines TRBV19 with TRBJ2-7; 13 bases are a match to TRBD2. The CDR3 is made up of 16 amino acids. V lost 4 bases and J lost 7; bases outside the gene matches: 10. Germline V gene lookup returns CDR1 LNHDA and CDR2 SQIVND (reference sequence). CDR3 nucleotide sequence: TGTGCCAGTAGTAAATCAGCAGGACTAGCGGGAGCGGAGCAGTACTTC. It specifies CASSKSAGLAGAEQYF. Drawing the rest from reference TRBV19 and TRBJ2-7, the complete variable domain is DGGITQSPKYLFRKEGQNVTLSCEQNLNHDAMYWYRQDPGQGLRLIYYSQIVNDFQKGDIAEGYSVSREKKESFPLTVTSAQKNPTAFYLCASSKSAGLAGAEQYFGPGTRLTVT.

The CDR3 DNA reads TGTGCCAGCAGGACCTCGACTGGCAATCAGCCCCAGCATTTT. Encoded protein: CASRTSTGNQPQHF. V and J are TRBV6-1 and TRBJ1-5; D is unresolved. The germline gives CDR1 MNHNS, CDR2 SASEGT. The germline V and J ends were trimmed by 6 bases and 2 bases, with 11 bases remaining between them. The CDR3 consists of 14 residues.

The rearrangement links TRBV9 to TRBJ2-1; D possibly corresponds to TRBD2 (7 bases). Germline assignment: CDR1 SGDLS and CDR2 YYNGEE. Trimming took 3 bases from V and 4 from J, leaving 14 bases between them. The CDR3 contains 15 residues. CDR3 sequence: CASSGGGSEYNEQFF. The CDR3 DNA reads as TGTGCCAGCAGCGGGGGGGGCAGTGAGTACAATGAGCAGTTCTTC.

The chain is built from TRBV7-9 and TRBJ2-2; tentatively, D is TRBD1 (5 bases). Germline lookup yields CDR1 SEHNR and CDR2 FQNEAQ (reference sequence). The length of the CDR3 is 16 residues. The V gene lost 5 bases and the J gene lost 0 bases, with 13 bases spanning the gap. The CDR3 region is CASSPGHLANTGELFF. CDR3 in DNA: TGTGCCAGCAGCCCCGGACACCTCGCGAACACCGGGGAGCTGTTTTTT.

The rearrangement uses TRBV28 and TRBJ1-2, with D perhaps TRBD1 (6 bases). The length of the CDR3 is 14 residues. Germline CDR1 reads MDHEN; CDR2 reads SYDVKM. V lost 8 bases and J 8 bases, leaving 21 bases between the germline ends. CDR3 bases: TGTGCCAGCGACTCGGCCGGACAGCCTAAGGGCTACACCTTC. Translated: CASDSAGQPKGYTF.

The V and J genes are TRBV30 and TRBJ1-5, with a tentative D call TRBD1 (6 bases). Germline V gene lookup returns CDR1 GTSNPN and CDR2 SVGIG (reference sequence). The CDR3 length is 15 residues. V lost 3 bases and J lost 4, with 16 bases in between. The DNA of the CDR3 is TGTGCCTGGAGCGCAACTGGACAGCTGAATCAGCCCCAGCATTTT. Protein: CAWSATGQLNQPQHF.

This chain joins TRBV4-1 and TRBJ1-2, with TRBD1 matching 8 bases. Germline CDR1 and CDR2: MGHRA and YSYEKL. V lost 4 bases and J lost 5; bases outside the gene matches: 9. CDR3 length: 15 residues. This chain's CDR3 is CASSRETGVPYGYTF. CDR3 in DNA: TGCGCCAGCAGCCGAGAGACAGGGGTGCCATATGGCTACACCTTC.

This sequence joins TRBV5-1 and TRBJ2-3; tentatively, D is TRBD1 (5 bases). The CDR3 has 14 amino acids. The V gene lost 0 bases and the J gene lost 1 base, with 6 bases spanning the gap. Germline CDR1 reads SGHRS; CDR2 reads YFSETQ. CDR3 nucleotides: TGCGCCAGCAGCTTGGCACAGGGCACAGATACGCAGTATTTT. Translation gives CASSLAQGTDTQYF. The complete variable domain, with remaining parts taken from reference TRBV5-1 and TRBJ2-3, reads KAGVTQTPRYLIKTRGQQVTLSCSPISGHRSVSWYQQTPGQGLQFLFEYFSETQRNKGNFPGRFSGRQFSNSRSEMNVSTLELGDSALYLCASSLAQGTDTQYFGPGTRLTVL.

This rearrangement joins TRBV30 to TRBJ2-5; no clear D gene. The V gene's germline CDR1 is GTSNPN and CDR2 SVGIG (reference sequence). The CDR3 runs to 11 residues. V lost 3 bases to trimming and J lost 5 bases, with 7 bases between them. The CDR3 nucleotides read TGTGCCTGGAGCCCTAGGGAGACCCAGTACTTC. It is translated as CAWSPRETQYF.

The chain recombines TRBV5-8 with TRBJ2-1; TRBD2 is a possible D gene (6 bases). CDR1 and CDR2 from the germline V gene are SGHTS and YDEGEE. The CDR3 sequence is 14 residues long. Trimming pared 5 bases from V and 8 bases from J, leaving 17 bases between. CDR3 loop: CASRRDSMGDEQFF. For the CDR3, the DNA is TGTGCCAGCAGGAGGGACTCCATGGGCGATGAGCAGTTCTTC.

The chain recombines TRBV28 with TRBJ2-3, with a weak D call TRBD2 (5 bases). CDR1 and CDR2 (germline): MDHEN, SYDVKM. The CDR3 extends over 14 amino acids. V lost 4 bases and J 1 base, leaving 9 bases between the germline ends. As DNA, the CDR3 is TGTGCCAGCAGTTCAGCGGACCGCACAGATACGCAGTATTTT. Its protein is CASSSADRTDTQYF.